The clone carrying this T cell receptor (beta chain) was found many times. This sample is drawn from a study of early T cells in non-severe SARS-CoV-2 infection. TCRdb re-derived calls from the 5' RACE reads in MiXCR, one entry per CDR3 protein. The repertoire holds some 96,000 distinct CDR3 sequences, about 12% seen once, with 2% to 2.5% in the top ten. The CDR3 runs 14 residues. Germline-derived CDR1 and CDR2 are MNHNS and SASEGT. Trimming took 3 bases from V and 3 from J, leaving 11 bases between them. The sequenced material came from whole blood. The chain combines TRBV6-1 with TRBJ1-1; D possibly corresponds to TRBD1 (5 bases). The receptor comes from an adult who was a healthcare worker with PCR-confirmed SARS-CoV-2 infection or an uninfected control (not recorded which). The CDR3 protein is CASSEPGFHTEAFF. The CDR3, as DNA: TGTGCCAGCAGTGAGCCAGGGTTTCACACTGAAGCTTTCTTT.